A single sample is the source of the 27 T cell receptor beta chains below, sequenced in a study of beta chain features in type 1 diabetes listed by TCRdb under 2018. The method behind the library was the immunoSEQ multiplex PCR assay. The High Capacity cDNA Reverse Transcription Kit was used to reverse transcribe all of the isolated RNA, meaning that expressed TCRB transcripts were what got sequenced. Drawn from immuneACCESS, this table holds only the in-frame rearrangements with V and J called that TCRdb kept. Clones are partly lost; checked studies trace under half to an unresolved V gene and leave the rest unexplained. This sample is represented by around 170,000 clones; approximately 9% of them were singletons. Of the sample, approximately 2.2% falls within the top ten clones. The sequenced sample was central memory CD4+ T cells from blood. These receptors were collected from a woman aged 18-29 years in good health.

This rearrangement joins TRBV5-6 to TRBJ1-2, with TRBD1 matching over 7 bases. Germline CDR1 SGHDT, CDR2 YYEEEE. CDR3 length: 13 amino acids. J lost 7 bases, V lost 3 bases, and 6 bases had no gene match. Written as DNA, the CDR3 is TGTGCCAGCAGCTACAGGGGAGTAGGTGGCTACACCTTC. It is translated as CASSYRGVGGYTF.

V usage is TRBV30 and J usage is TRBJ1-5, with TRBD1 identical over 7 bases. Germline V gene sequence: CDR1 GTSNPN, CDR2 SVGIG (reference sequence). V gave up 2 bases and J gave up 7 bases; unmatched junction bases: 5. CDR3 length: 13 residues. The CDR3, as DNA: TGTGCCTGGAGTACGACAGGGATCCAGCCCCAGCATTTT. The encoded protein is CAWSTTGIQPQHF.

The V gene is TRBV9, the J gene TRBJ1-2, with 11 bases aligning to TRBD1. The length of the CDR3 is 13 residues. Germline CDR1 is SGDLS and CDR2 is YYNGEE. The junction had 4 bases not matched to a gene; V was cut back by 4 bases and J by 8 bases. The CDR3 DNA sequence: TGTGCCAGCAGCCCGGGACAGGGGGAAGGCTACACCTTC. It specifies CASSPGQGEGYTF.

This clone showed up just a few times. This chain joins TRBV6-5 and TRBJ2-1; no definite D call. Germline V CDR1 and CDR2: MNHEY, SVGAGI. The CDR3 totals 13 residues. The V gene lost 6 bases and the J gene lost 9 bases, with 15 bases spanning the gap. This CDR3 is CASRRFPNSEQFF. The CDR3 region has the DNA TGTGCCAGCAGGAGATTCCCCAACAGTGAGCAGTTCTTC.

The sample holds a few counts of this clone. This chain connects TRBV27 to TRBJ1-2; 8 bases align to TRBD1. With 7 bases clipped from V and 2 bases from J, the junction kept 15 bases outside the gene matches. CDR1 is MNHEY, CDR2 SMNVEV, per germline (reference sequence). The CDR3 has 17 amino acids. CDR3 residues: CASTLRAGGLQNYGYTF. The CDR3 region has the DNA TGTGCCAGCACCCTAAGGGCAGGGGGCCTTCAGAACTATGGCTACACCTTC.

This clone was observed a handful of times. The rearrangement joins TRBV18 to TRBJ2-7, with a tentative D call TRBD1 (7 bases). CDR3 size: 15 residues. V lost 2 bases to trimming and J lost 3 bases, with 14 bases between them. Germline CDR1 and CDR2: KGHSH and LQKENI. CDR3 sequence reads: CASSPSSGGSYEQYF. CDR3 bases: TGTGCCAGCTCACCATCTTCAGGGGGGAGCTACGAGCAGTACTTC.

This clone was seen a few times. The chain couples TRBV2 to TRBJ2-3, with TRBD1 matching over 8 bases. Germline V gives CDR1 SNHLY, CDR2 FYNNEI. There are 15 residues in the CDR3. Trimming at V came to 3 bases and at J to 6 bases, leaving 8 bases not matched to a gene. The CDR3 sequence: CASSDTGGFGDTQYF. CDR3 nucleotides: TGTGCCAGCAGTGATACAGGGGGTTTTGGGGATACGCAGTATTTT.

This clone has just one count. The chain joins TRBV25-1 to TRBJ2-1; 9 bases fit TRBD1. Trimming took 8 bases from V and 5 from J; bases not matched to a gene: 10. The germline gives CDR1 MGHDK, CDR2 SYGVNS. This CDR3 is 15 amino acids long. The CDR3, as DNA: TGTGCCAGCTCCCGTGCCGGGACAGGGAACAATGAGCAGTTCTTC. This gives the protein CASSRAGTGNNEQFF.

The rearrangement links TRBV5-1 to TRBJ2-3, with D perhaps matching TRBD2 (6 bases). V lost 3 bases, J lost 2 bases, and 10 bases lay in between. The germline V gene encodes CDR1 SGHRS and CDR2 YFSETQ. CDR3 length: 14 residues. CDR3 region: CASSSGGITDTQYF. The CDR3 DNA reads TGCGCCAGCAGCTCTGGGGGGATCACAGATACGCAGTATTTT.

CDR3 region: CASRPRTGESWPLHF. CDR3 bases: TGTGCCAGCAGGCCGCGGACAGGGGAAAGTTGGCCCCTCCACTTT. The chain combines TRBV6-5 with TRBJ1-6; TRBD1 matches 9 bases. This CDR3 is built from 15 residues. Germline V gives CDR1 MNHEY, CDR2 SVGAGI. J gave up 13 bases and V 6 bases, and 13 bases lay outside the gene matches.

The chain couples TRBV6-6 to TRBJ1-1; D may be TRBD1 (6 bases). Germline V lookup: CDR1 MNHNY, CDR2 SVGAGI (reference sequence). The CDR3 consists of 15 residues. V dropped 7 bases and J dropped 1 base, with 16 bases sitting between them. The DNA for the CDR3 is TGTGCCAGCAAGCTTGACAGGTCTAGGAACACTGAAGCTTTCTTT. It translates to CASKLDRSRNTEAFF.

This clone was picked up a small number of times. The chain is built from TRBV5-8 and TRBJ1-1; 8 nucleotides align to TRBD1. V shed 3 bases and J 10 bases; nucleotides not matched to a gene: 8. The germline V gene encodes CDR1 SGHTS and CDR2 YDEGEE. The CDR3 has 13 residues. The CDR3 sequence is CASSSTGGTRAFF. The CDR3 DNA reads as TGTGCCAGCAGCTCCACAGGGGGTACTCGAGCTTTCTTT.

At least ten counts were recorded for this clone. This chain uses TRBV23-1 with TRBJ1-4, with D possibly matching TRBD1 (6 bases). TRBV23-1 is an open reading frame whose function is uncertain. This CDR3 contains 14 residues. Between the trimmed V and J ends, which lost 5 bases and 10 bases, there was a span of 17 bases. CDR3 region: CASSSKGQRGKLFF. The DNA for the CDR3 is TGCGCCAGCAGTTCAAAGGGACAAAGAGGAAAACTGTTTTTT.

This clone has a handful of counts. J is TRBJ2-7 and V is TRBV9; 9 bases map to TRBD1. The CDR3 is 15 residues long. The J segment lost 7 bases and the V segment lost 4 bases, leaving 12 bases of the junction unmatched. Germline V lookup: CDR1 SGDLS, CDR2 YYNGEE. CDR3 residues: CASSKNTGQGFEQYF. The CDR3 nucleotides read TGTGCCAGCAGCAAAAACACGGGACAGGGTTTTGAGCAGTACTTC.

This clone was found many times. The chain joins TRBV29-1 to TRBJ1-2; no clear D. CDR1 SQVTM and CDR2 ANQGSEA come from the germline V gene. The V gene lost 7 bases and the J gene lost 6 bases, with 12 bases spanning the gap. CDR3 length equals 11 residues. This CDR3 reads CSGSGSNGYTF. CDR3 bases: TGCAGCGGTTCCGGGAGCAATGGCTACACCTTC.

This clone has only a few counts. V gene TRBV29-1 combines with J gene TRBJ2-1; 12 bases are shared with TRBD2. V was clipped by 4 bases and J by 0 bases; unmatched bases: 4. This CDR3 has 16 residues. Germline V gives CDR1 SQVTM, CDR2 ANQGSEA. The CDR3 sequence: CSVGGLAGHSYNEQFF. CDR3 nucleotide sequence: TGCAGCGTTGGGGGACTAGCGGGCCACTCCTACAATGAGCAGTTCTTC.

The genes are TRBV5-4 and TRBJ2-5; 13 nucleotides agree with TRBD2. Germline trimming cut 3 bases from V and 5 bases from J; bases unmatched to any gene: 4. Germline CDR1 is SGHNT and CDR2 is YYREEE (reference sequence). The CDR3 contains 15 residues. The CDR3 DNA sequence: TGTGCCAGCAGCTCAGCGACTAGCGGGAGGGAGACCCAGTACTTC. Translated: CASSSATSGRETQYF.

In the case of this clone: One end of the junction is discordant with germline, which a read error may explain. The CDR3 region is CASSRGRVDGGNQPQHF. DNA for the CDR3: TGTGCCAGTAGCCGGGGGAGGGTTGATGGAGGCAATCAGCCCCAGCATTTT. The V and J genes are TRBV16 and TRBJ1-5, with D tentatively TRBD1 (5 bases). Germline V CDR1 and CDR2: KGHSY, FQNENV. The CDR3 is 17 residues long. Together with reference TRBV16 and TRBJ1-5, the CDR3 gives the full variable domain: GEEVAQTPKHLVRGEGQKAKLYCAPIKGHSYVFWYQQVLKNEFKFLISFQNENVFDETGMPKERFSAKCLPNSPCSLEIQATKLEDSAVYFCASSRGRVDGGNQPQHFGDGTRLSIL.

This rearrangement joins TRBV7-2 to TRBJ1-1; 7 nucleotides align to TRBD1. The CDR3 contains 15 residues. The V gene end was trimmed by 3 bases and the J gene end by 4 bases; junction bases not matched to a gene: 8. Germline V lookup: CDR1 SGHTA, CDR2 FQGNSA. The CDR3 reads CASSFRTQGSTEAFF. Written as DNA, the CDR3 is TGTGCCAGCAGCTTCCGGACACAGGGGTCCACTGAAGCTTTCTTT.

This clone was seen more than once but under ten times. The chain uses TRBV4-3 and TRBJ2-7; 8 bases match TRBD1. With V trimmed by 4 bases and J by 0 bases, 2 bases remained unmatched. This CDR3 is 14 amino acids long. The germline gives CDR1 LGHNA, CDR2 YSLEER. The CDR3 loop is CASSPDRGSYEQYF. CDR3 coding DNA: TGCGCCAGCAGCCCAGACAGGGGCTCCTACGAGCAGTACTTC.

This clone appeared a few times. The rearrangement joins TRBV5-4 to TRBJ2-3, with TRBD2 as a possible D gene (5 bases). In germline, CDR1 is SGHNT, CDR2 YYREEE (reference sequence). The V end lost 7 bases, the J end lost 0 bases, and 12 bases lay between the germline ends. The CDR3 contains 14 residues. CDR3 residues: CASASGMSTDTQYF. For the CDR3, the DNA is TGTGCCAGCGCATCCGGGATGAGCACAGATACGCAGTATTTT.

The chain is built from TRBV7-3 and TRBJ2-3, with 7 bases lining up with TRBD1. J lost 1 base, V lost 5 bases, and 3 bases had no gene match. This CDR3 is built from 14 residues. The germline gives CDR1 SGHTA, CDR2 FQGTGA. CDR3 DNA sequence: TGTGCCAGCAGCGTCGGGACAGGCACAGATACGCAGTATTTT. Residues: CASSVGTGTDTQYF. The complete variable domain, with remaining parts taken from reference TRBV7-3 and TRBJ2-3, reads GAGVSQTPSNKVTEKGKYVELRCDPISGHTALYWYRQSLGQGPEFLIYFQGTGAADDSGLPNDRFFAVRPEGSVSTLKIQRTERGDSAVYLCASSVGTGTDTQYFGPGTRLTVL.

The chain recombines TRBV2 with TRBJ2-3; D remains unclear. The CDR3 consists of 12 residues. Per germline, CDR1 SNHLY and CDR2 FYNNEI. Trimming removed 8 bases from V and 4 bases from J, with 10 bases in between. CDR3 loop: CASVPEADTQYF. The CDR3 DNA reads as TGTGCCAGCGTTCCTGAGGCAGATACGCAGTATTTT.

The chain links TRBV7-2 to TRBJ1-1; possible D gene TRBD1, 5 bases. CDR1 and CDR2 (germline): SGHTA, FQGNSA. Between the trimmed V and J ends, which lost 4 bases and 0 bases, there was a span of 9 bases. The CDR3 spans 14 residues. The CDR3 bases are TGTGCCAGCAGCTCCAGGGATATGAACACTGAAGCTTTCTTT. It codes for CASSSRDMNTEAFF.

This clone was found a few times. The chain recombines TRBV6-5 with TRBJ2-1; D possibly corresponds to TRBD2 (6 bases). Germline CDR1 and CDR2: MNHEY and SVGAGI. Trimming took off 8 bases at V and 6 bases at J, with 17 bases between the two ends. CDR3 size: 14 residues. CDR3 bases: TGTGCCAGCGGGCCCGGAGGGATGGCCAATGAGCAGTTCTTC. This encodes CASGPGGMANEQFF.

This chain joins TRBV7-2 and TRBJ1-5, with D possibly TRBD1 on 5 matching bases. The CDR3 is made up of 15 amino acids. Deletions cut 2 bases from V and 4 bases from J, with 12 bases between. The germline V gene has CDR1 SGHTA and CDR2 FQGNSA. The CDR3 coding sequence is TGTGCCAGCAGCTTACGCACAGGACAAAATCAGCCCCAGCATTTT. It is translated as CASSLRTGQNQPQHF.

This clone was detected a few times. The chain has TRBV5-1 and TRBJ2-3; the match to TRBD2 covers 9 bases. V trimming: 0 bases; J trimming: 6 bases; junction bases outside the gene matches: 5. Germline V gene sequence: CDR1 SGHRS, CDR2 YFSETQ. The CDR3 spans 15 residues. In DNA, the CDR3 is TGCGCCAGCAGCTTGGGTGCGGGAGGGCCGGATACGCAGTATTTT. This codes for CASSLGAGGPDTQYF.